This T cell receptor (beta chain) was documented in a study of shared clonotypes between healthy human individuals (dated by TCRdb to about 2020). Regarding the study in general: A few men and two women, aged 18 to 49 years, made up the cohort. Libraries were prepared and TCR repertoires were sequenced by different laboratories using diverse techniques, in order to increase sequencing depth and limit assay-specific biases. Blood TCR repertoires of five healthy adults were deeply sequenced to estimate repertoire size and the extent of clonotype sharing between individuals. For each donor, three plates each were used for CD4 naive and CD4 memory, two plates were used for CD8 naive, and one plate was used for CD8 memory. Leukapheresis yielded between about 0.94 and 9.5 billion PBMCs per donor. Findings and caveats that apply to the study as a whole: The genetic and exposure-history diversity represented was limited by the small number of donors. Only blood was sampled, and tissue TCR repertoires likely differ from those in blood. About 4.5% of naive CD4, 3.5% of naive CD8, approximately 2% of memory CD4, and 0.4% of memory CD8 clonotypes were shared across a handful of donors. Pairwise subsampling indicated that sequencing depth was expected to affect the degree of clonotype sharing among donors. Compared with non-shared clonotypes, clonotypes shared by all four sorted-subset donors had higher generation probabilities. Incomplete sequencing was indicated by rarefaction of sorted-subset datasets, despite the large sequencing depth. Larger estimated clonotype richness was generally found for naive subsets than for memory subsets.

There are 15 amino acids in the CDR3, from cysteine to phenylalanine inclusive. Solely the CDR3 DNA is kept, with 45 bases framed from the first base. The germline V gene sets CDR1 to MGHRA and CDR2 to YSYEKL. The trim is 2 bases for V and 5 bases for J, with a gap of 16 bases between the germline ends. The donors were healthy, HIV-negative adults who had no recently reported acute infections or vaccinations. Only Caucasian adults living in Nashville, Tennessee, USA were represented among the donors. CD4+ T cells were enriched by magnetic negative selection; naive cells were then positively selected on CD45RA, and the negative fraction formed the memory subset. After blood collection by leukapheresis, PBMCs were isolated using Ficoll-Histopaque density gradient centrifugation and then cryopreserved in the vapor phase of liquid nitrogen. Purity and quantity of every magnetically sorted T cell population were checked by analytical flow cytometry. Genomic DNA was isolated from every sorted fraction and measured by UV absorbance on a Nanodrop 2000c.

Using the deep immunoSEQ assay, multiplex PCR amplified TCR CDR3 regions from genomic DNA. For each cell subset, the extracted genomic DNA was distributed evenly across all wells of several immunoSEQ 96-well plates, and each plate served as one replicate. For sorted subsets, approximately 200 ng of genomic DNA, equivalent to around 29,000 T cell genomes, went into each replicate PCR. The purified libraries were quantified using a Qubit 3.0 fluorometer, sized with a Bioanalyzer 2100, and then quantified again using the KAPA Library Quantification kit. Every immunoSEQ 96-well plate was sequenced on a dedicated single-read 150-cycle Illumina NextSeq 550 flow cell. The source study handled its data this way. Because the immunoSEQ output held only junctional sequences and lacked quality scores, the filtering could not match the filtering applied to full-length reads. Sequences were annotated with PyIR, a Python wrapper for IgBLAST v1.9, using IMGT germline references to assign V/J genes and CDR3. Reads with weak V/J assignments (E-value above 1e-6), missing CDR3, stop codons, out-of-frame junctions, or ambiguous translated residues were removed. V3J clonotypes were defined by identical inferred V gene, J gene, and CDR3 amino acid sequence. The percentage overlap between two repertoires was calculated by dividing the number of shared unique clonotypes by the size of the smaller repertoire. Three approaches were used to assess repertoire richness: RTK rarefaction, the Chao1 estimator, and Recon v2.1 estimates of unobserved clonotypes. Generation probabilities for all TCRbeta clonotypes obtained by the gDNA method from a few donors were computed using OLGA. TCRdb obtained this table from immuneACCESS and retained in-frame rearrangements with V and J assigned. These tables miss some clones; where compared with another copy, unresolved V genes account for less than half of the shortfall, and the remainder is unexplained. V, J and clone size are those of that table, while D and trimming were read from the DNA. The sample table records some 500,000 clones; 90% to 97% of these occur just once. The ten largest clonotypes hold 0.05% to 0.07% of the sample.

This clone was counted a single time. The antigen it recognizes is unknown. No base quality information exists; no much larger clone differs at one position. The source of this sequence is a woman in her twenties or thirties in good health. The sequenced material came from naive CD4+ T cells sorted from blood. Explained via the paper, the cell subset or site label denotes: CD45RA+ positively selected. The chain links TRBV4-1 with TRBJ2-7, with TRBD1 tentatively as D gene (5 bases match). The DNA reads TGCGCCAGCAGCCAAACAGGAACCCGGGCGGACGAGCAGTACTTC. Its product reads: CASSQTGTRADEQYF.